This T cell receptor beta chain comes out of a study of cytomegalovirus exposure and HLA in healthy donors. Study information: Findings of an earlier analysis included around 120 million unique TCR beta sequences from roughly 200 million T cells.

This CDR3 is 14 amino acids long. The V gene end was trimmed by 4 bases and the J gene end by 2 bases; junction bases not matched to a gene: 2. Germline V lookup: CDR1 MGHDK, CDR2 SYGVNS. The primer mix had 60 Vbeta and 13 Jbeta primers. Measured with immunoSEQ multiplex PCR; TCRdb has only the in-frame clones, and not every one. The data include around 200,000 clones; the top ten clones carry about 1%. Sequenced material: PBMCs. This receptor was obtained from a woman in her 30s in good health and CMV-seropositive. The chain joins TRBV25-1 to TRBJ2-7, with TRBD1 matching over 10 bases. CDR3 amino acids: CASSAGQGPYEQYF. Written as DNA, the CDR3 is TGTGCCAGCAGTGCGGGACAGGGGCCCTACGAGCAGTACTTC.